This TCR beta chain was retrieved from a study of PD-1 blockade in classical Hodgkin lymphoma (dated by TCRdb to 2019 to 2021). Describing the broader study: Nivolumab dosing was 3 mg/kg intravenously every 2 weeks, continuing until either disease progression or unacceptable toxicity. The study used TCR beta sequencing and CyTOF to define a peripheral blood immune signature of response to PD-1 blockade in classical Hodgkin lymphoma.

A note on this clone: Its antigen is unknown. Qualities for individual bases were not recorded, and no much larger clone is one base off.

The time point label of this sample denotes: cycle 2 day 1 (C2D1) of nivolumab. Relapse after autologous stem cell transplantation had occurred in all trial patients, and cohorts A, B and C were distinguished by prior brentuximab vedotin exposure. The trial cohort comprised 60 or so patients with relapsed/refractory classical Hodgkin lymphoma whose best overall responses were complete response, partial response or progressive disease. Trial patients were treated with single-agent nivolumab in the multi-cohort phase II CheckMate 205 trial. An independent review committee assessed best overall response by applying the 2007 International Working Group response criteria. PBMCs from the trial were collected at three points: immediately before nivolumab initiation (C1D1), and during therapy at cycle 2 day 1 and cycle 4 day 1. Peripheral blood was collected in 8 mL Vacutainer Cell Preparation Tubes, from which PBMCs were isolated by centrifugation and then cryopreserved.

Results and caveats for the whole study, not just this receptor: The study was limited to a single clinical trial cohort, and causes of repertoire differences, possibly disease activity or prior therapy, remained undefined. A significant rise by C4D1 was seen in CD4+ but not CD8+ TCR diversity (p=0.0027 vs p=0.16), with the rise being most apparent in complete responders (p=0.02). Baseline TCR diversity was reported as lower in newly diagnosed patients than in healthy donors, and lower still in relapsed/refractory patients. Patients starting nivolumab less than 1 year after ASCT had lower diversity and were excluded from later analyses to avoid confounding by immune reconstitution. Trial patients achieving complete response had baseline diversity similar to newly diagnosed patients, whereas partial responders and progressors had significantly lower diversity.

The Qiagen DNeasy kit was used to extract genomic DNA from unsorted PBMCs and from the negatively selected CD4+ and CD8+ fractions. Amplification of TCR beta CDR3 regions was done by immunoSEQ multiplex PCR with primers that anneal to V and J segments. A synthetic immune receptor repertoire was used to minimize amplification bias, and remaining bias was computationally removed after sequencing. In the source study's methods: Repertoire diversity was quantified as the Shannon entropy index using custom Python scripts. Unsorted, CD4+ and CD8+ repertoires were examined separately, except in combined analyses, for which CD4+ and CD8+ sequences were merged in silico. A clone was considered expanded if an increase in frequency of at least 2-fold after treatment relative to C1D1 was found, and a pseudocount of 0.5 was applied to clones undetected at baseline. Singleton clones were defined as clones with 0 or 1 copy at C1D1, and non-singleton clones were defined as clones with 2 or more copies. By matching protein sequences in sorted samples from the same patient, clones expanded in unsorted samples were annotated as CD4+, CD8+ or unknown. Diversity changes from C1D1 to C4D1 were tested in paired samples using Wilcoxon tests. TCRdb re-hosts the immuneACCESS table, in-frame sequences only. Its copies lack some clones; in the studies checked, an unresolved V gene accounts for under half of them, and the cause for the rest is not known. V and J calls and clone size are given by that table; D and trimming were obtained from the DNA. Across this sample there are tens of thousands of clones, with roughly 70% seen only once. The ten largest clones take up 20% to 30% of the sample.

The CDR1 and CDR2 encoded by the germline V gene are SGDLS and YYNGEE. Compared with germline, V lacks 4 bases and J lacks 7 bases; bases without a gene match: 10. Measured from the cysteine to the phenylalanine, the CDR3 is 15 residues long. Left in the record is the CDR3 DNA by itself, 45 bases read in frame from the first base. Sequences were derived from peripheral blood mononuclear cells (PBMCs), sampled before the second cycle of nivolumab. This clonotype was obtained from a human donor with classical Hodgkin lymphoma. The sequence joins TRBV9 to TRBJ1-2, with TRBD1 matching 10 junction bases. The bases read TGTGCCAGCAGCCTAATGGACAGGGGGGTCCCTGGCTACACCTTC. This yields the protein CASSLMDRGVPGYTF.